The rows below give T cell receptor beta chains drawn from one sample of a study of T cell responses to AZD1222 COVID-19 vaccine. Sequenced by immunoSEQ multiplex PCR; TCRdb stores in-frame clones only, minus some. The sample shows 80,000 to 95,000 clones, over 75% of them seen only once. The sequencing used peripheral blood, collected 28 days after the second AZD1222 dose. All receptors come from an adult who received the AZD1222 COVID-19 vaccine. Each CDR3 is given with its conserved first and last residue. Fields, in order: D gene, V gene, clone size, J gene, CDR3 DNA, CDR3 protein. D genes are given only for firm matches. Clone size appears in some rows only: once, few, many, or a class for an expanded clone.

TRBD1	TRBV9	.	TRBJ2-7	TGTGCCAGCAGCCCGGGACAGGGCTTCTACGAGCAGTACTTC	CASSPGQGFYEQYF
.	TRBV5-1	.	TRBJ1-6	TGCGCCAGCAGCTCGGGGCAGGTCTATAATTCACCCCTCCACTTT	CASSSGQVYNSPLHF
.	TRBV12-3/TRBV12-4	.	TRBJ2-1	TGTGCCAGCAGTTTAGTGAGGGGAGATCGGTTCTTC	CASSLVRGDRFF
.	TRBV3-1/TRBV3-2	.	TRBJ1-2	TGTGCCAGCAGCCATCCCAAAATGAGCAGTTATGGCTACACCTTC	CASSHPKMSSYGYTF
.	TRBV11-2	once	TRBJ1-6	TGTGCCAGCAGCTTAGGGGAGGGCTCAAATTCACCCCTCCACTTT	CASSLGEGSNSPLHF
.	TRBV3-1/TRBV3-2	.	TRBJ1-2	TGTGCCAGCAGCCAAAGGGTGGGTGGCTACACCTTC	CASSQRVGGYTF
TRBD1	TRBV6-4	.	TRBJ1-6	TGTGCCAGCAGGGACAGGGGGACTTATAATTCACCCCTCCACTTT	CASRDRGTYNSPLHF
.	TRBV27	.	TRBJ1-5	TGTGCCAGCAGTTTGGCTGGTTGGAATCAGCCCCAGCATTTT	CASSLAGWNQPQHF
.	TRBV7-2	.	TRBJ1-2	TGTGCCAGCAGCTTAGAGGGGAGGGTTTCCTATGGCTACACCTTC	CASSLEGRVSYGYTF
.	TRBV7-9	.	TRBJ1-1	TGTGCCAGCAGCCCTCGTGGGGCGAACACTGAAGCTTTCTTT	CASSPRGANTEAFF
TRBD2	TRBV6-5	.	TRBJ2-3	TGTGCCAGCAGTCCTCCGGGACTAGCTCCAGATACGCAGTATTTT	CASSPPGLAPDTQYF
.	TRBV5-1	.	TRBJ1-4	TGCGCCAGCAGCTTGGCCGGGACCTCAGGGGAAAAACTGTTTTTT	CASSLAGTSGEKLFF
.	TRBV6-6	.	TRBJ1-1	TGTGCCAGCAGTTACACCCGGGCGGGAGCTGAAGCTTTCTTT	CASSYTRAGAEAFF
.	TRBV11-2	.	TRBJ2-7	TGTGCCAGCAGCCCTCAGGGCTACGAGCAGTACTTC	CASSPQGYEQYF
.	TRBV4-1	once	TRBJ1-1	TGCGCCAGCAGCCAAGGAAAGGACAGATTCCTCACTGAAGCTTTCTTT	CASSQGKDRFLTEAFF
.	TRBV2	once	TRBJ2-5	TGTGCCAGCAGGATGGAGGGCCACCAAGAGACCCAGTACTTC	CASRMEGHQETQYF
.	TRBV3-1/TRBV3-2	.	TRBJ2-1	TGTGCCAGCAGCCAAGATAGGTGGGGTGAGCAGTTCTTC	CASSQDRWGEQFF
TRBD1	TRBV6-1	.	TRBJ2-6	TGTGCCAGCAGTGAAAGGCAGGGGGCGACCAACGTCCTGACTTTC	CASSERQGATNVLTF
TRBD2	TRBV2	.	TRBJ2-5	TGTGCCAGCACCCAGCGGGGGTTCCAAGAGACCCAGTACTTC	CASTQRGFQETQYF
TRBD1	TRBV30	few	TRBJ1-2	TGTGCCTGGAGTACTGGACAGGGAGCTAACTATGGCTACACCTTC	CAWSTGQGANYGYTF
.	TRBV2	.	TRBJ1-1	TGTGCCAGCAAGTTTATTGGGAACACTGAAGCTTTCTTT	CASKFIGNTEAFF
.	TRBV27	.	TRBJ2-5	TGTGCCAGCAGGACCCAACAAGAGACCCAGTACTTC	CASRTQQETQYF